A selection of T cell receptor beta chains follows, all from one sample in a study of shared clonotypes between healthy human individuals. Assay used: immunoSEQ multiplex PCR; TCRdb lists only in-frame clones, some missing. The sample records some 2,100,000 clones, just over 90% being singletons. The material sequenced was naive CD8+ T cells from PBMCs. These receptor sequences come from a man younger than 35 in good health. Some clones in this sample may be carry-over from other donors' samples. The conserved cysteine and the conserved F or W are not part of the CDR3 here. D genes are given only for firm matches.

V: TRBV28
D: TRBD2
J: TRBJ2-1
CDR3: ASSPVKREHEQF

V: TRBV15
D: .
J: TRBJ1-2
CDR3: ATSRVGGADGYT

V: TRBV9
D: .
J: TRBJ1-2
CDR3: ASSPRGVTNYGYT

V: TRBV18
D: TRBD2
J: TRBJ2-1
CDR3: ASSPSGTRANNEQF

V: TRBV7-9
D: .
J: TRBJ2-5
CDR3: ASSSTGGAGETQY

V: TRBV7-9
D: .
J: TRBJ2-7
CDR3: ASSLGSGPSYEQY

V: TRBV11-2
D: TRBD1
J: TRBJ1-1
CDR3: ASTYTGENTEAF

V: TRBV28
D: TRBD2
J: TRBJ2-2
CDR3: ASSLYGLAQTGELF

V: TRBV21-1
D: .
J: TRBJ1-1
CDR3: ARLGSFERTEAF

V: TRBV7-9
D: TRBD1
J: TRBJ1-4
CDR3: ASSPPPRGRDEKLF

V: TRBV4-3
D: TRBD2
J: TRBJ2-7
CDR3: ASSHGLARSYEQY

V: TRBV6-6
D: TRBD1
J: TRBJ2-7
CDR3: ASSYSGTASYEQY

V: TRBV4-3
D: TRBD1
J: TRBJ2-7
CDR3: ASSKGTDSYEQY

V: TRBV7-7
D: .
J: TRBJ2-7
CDR3: ASASDQGNEQY

V: TRBV29-1
D: TRBD1
J: TRBJ2-5
CDR3: SSRGRETQY

V: TRBV13
D: .
J: TRBJ2-7
CDR3: ASSPIGERAGAEQY

V: TRBV6-6
D: .
J: TRBJ2-3
CDR3: ASSYVDSPSTDTQY

V: TRBV5-1
D: TRBD1
J: TRBJ2-1
CDR3: ASSLEPGGLNNEQF

V: TRBV7-3
D: TRBD2
J: TRBJ2-2
CDR3: ASSLTRLAGATGELF

V: TRBV27
D: TRBD2
J: TRBJ2-1
CDR3: ASSPTGTSGRARGNEQF

V: TRBV10-2
D: .
J: TRBJ2-7
CDR3: ASTLDPSAYEQY

V: TRBV4-3
D: .
J: TRBJ1-3
CDR3: ASSQDKGTGNTIY

V: TRBV9
D: .
J: TRBJ1-3
CDR3: ASSTHGNSGNTIY

V: TRBV15
D: TRBD1
J: TRBJ1-4
CDR3: ATSRGRQGLYEKLF

V: TRBV19
D: TRBD2
J: TRBJ2-7
CDR3: ASSISAGVSYEQY

V: TRBV10-2
D: TRBD1
J: TRBJ2-7
CDR3: ASSTGGYEQY

V: TRBV4-3
D: .
J: TRBJ2-7
CDR3: ASSRVLDRPYEQY

V: TRBV9
D: TRBD1
J: TRBJ1-2
CDR3: ASTIFQGGQGYT

V: TRBV6-6
D: TRBD1
J: TRBJ1-1
CDR3: ASSWDRGENTEAF

V: TRBV5-6
D: .
J: TRBJ2-5
CDR3: ASSSGGTGTQETQY

V: TRBV6-1
D: TRBD2
J: TRBJ2-7
CDR3: ASSEQGLLGYEQY

V: TRBV6-5
D: .
J: TRBJ2-3
CDR3: ASSYLIEDTQY

V: TRBV4-1
D: TRBD1
J: TRBJ1-5
CDR3: ASSQEKDREINQPQH

V: TRBV18
D: TRBD2
J: TRBJ2-1
CDR3: ASSPIAGLADYNEQF

V: TRBV9
D: .
J: TRBJ2-2
CDR3: ASSAPPVAGELF

V: TRBV9
D: .
J: TRBJ2-7
CDR3: ASSSQGGPTYEQY

V: TRBV9
D: TRBD1
J: TRBJ1-3
CDR3: ASSVSDRGSETSSSGNTIY

V: TRBV29-1
D: .
J: TRBJ1-2
CDR3: SVDAAGADEGYT

V: TRBV27
D: .
J: TRBJ1-3
CDR3: ASRPKGRISGNTIY

V: TRBV29-1
D: .
J: TRBJ2-6
CDR3: SVGGHRDITTGANVLT

V: TRBV4-1
D: TRBD1
J: TRBJ2-3
CDR3: ASSFRKGQVTDTQY

V: TRBV5-1
D: .
J: TRBJ2-7
CDR3: ASSLAAGSYEQY

V: TRBV5-4
D: .
J: TRBJ1-3
CDR3: ASSSPGGGYSGNTIY

V: TRBV29-1
D: .
J: TRBJ2-1
CDR3: SVRLSSNEQF

V: TRBV19
D: TRBD1
J: TRBJ2-7
CDR3: ASADRDSYYEQY

V: TRBV28
D: TRBD2
J: TRBJ2-3
CDR3: ASTTRSRTRPGTDTQY

V: TRBV27
D: .
J: TRBJ2-7
CDR3: ASSLIAGPQLRYEQY

V: TRBV19
D: TRBD1
J: TRBJ1-1
CDR3: ASSTSTGGNTEAF

V: TRBV27
D: .
J: TRBJ1-4
CDR3: ASSPLDQGEKLF

V: TRBV28
D: TRBD1
J: TRBJ1-4
CDR3: ASRPDRDGEKLF

V: TRBV18
D: TRBD1
J: TRBJ2-3
CDR3: ASSPAVFGTGEDDTQY

V: TRBV28
D: .
J: TRBJ2-1
CDR3: ASSHRQTYNEQF

V: TRBV27
D: TRBD2
J: TRBJ2-5
CDR3: ASSSAGYSQETQY

V: TRBV28
D: .
J: TRBJ2-7
CDR3: ASSPGRADEQY

V: TRBV2
D: TRBD2
J: TRBJ2-3
CDR3: ASNQREGRDTQY

V: TRBV9
D: .
J: TRBJ1-1
CDR3: ASSTSGVATEAF

V: TRBV6-1
D: .
J: TRBJ2-7
CDR3: ASSHGGQY

V: TRBV11-3
D: TRBD1
J: TRBJ2-7
CDR3: ASSEGGSKAYEQY

V: TRBV27
D: .
J: TRBJ1-1
CDR3: ASSTLGGNTEAF

V: TRBV14
D: .
J: TRBJ2-3
CDR3: ASSQVDTDTQY